This TCR beta chain was recovered during a study of T cell responses to AZD1222 COVID-19 vaccine. Overall study: The analysis combined second doses at about 4 or about 12 weeks.

Clones were sequenced by immunoSEQ multiplex PCR, and TCRdb holds only the in-frame ones, with some missing. Of approximately 120,000 clones listed, about nine tenths are singletons. About this clone: No antigen is known for it.

V was clipped by 3 bases and J by 4 bases; unmatched bases: 4. This CDR3 comprises 14 residues. Germline V gives CDR1 LNHDA, CDR2 SQIVND (reference sequence). Study-wide points: Mostly white British, mostly female donors; authors suggested clonal diversity may be underestimated.

Sequencing used peripheral blood, obtained on day 0 of AZD1222 vaccination. The origin of this receptor is an adult in good health. This chain uses TRBV19 with TRBJ1-1; TRBD1 matches at 8 bases. The CDR3 spells CASSIGQGSTEAFF. For the CDR3, the DNA is TGTGCCAGTAGTATCGGACAGGGAAGCACTGAAGCTTTCTTT.